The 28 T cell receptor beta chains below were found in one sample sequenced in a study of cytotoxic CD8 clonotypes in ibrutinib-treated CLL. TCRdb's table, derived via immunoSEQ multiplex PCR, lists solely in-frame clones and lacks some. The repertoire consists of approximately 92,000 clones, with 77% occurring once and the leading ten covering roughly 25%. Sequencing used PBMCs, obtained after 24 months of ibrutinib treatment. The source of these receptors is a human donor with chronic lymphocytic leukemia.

Here the CDR3 DNA reads TGCGCCAGCAGCCAAGAAGGGCTAGCGGGCACAGATACGCAGTATTTT. It is translated as CASSQEGLAGTDTQYF. This chain joins TRBV4-1 and TRBJ2-3, with 7 bases identical to TRBD2. Germline CDR1 and CDR2: MGHRA and YSYEKL. There are 16 residues in the CDR3. V was clipped by 0 bases and J by 1 base; unmatched bases: 4.

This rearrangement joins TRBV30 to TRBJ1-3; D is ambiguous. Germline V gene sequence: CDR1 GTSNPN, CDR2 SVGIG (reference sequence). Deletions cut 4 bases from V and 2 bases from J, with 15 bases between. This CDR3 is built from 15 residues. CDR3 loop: CAWKEGVGTGNTIYF. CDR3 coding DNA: TGTGCCTGGAAGGAGGGCGTGGGGACTGGAAACACCATATATTTT.

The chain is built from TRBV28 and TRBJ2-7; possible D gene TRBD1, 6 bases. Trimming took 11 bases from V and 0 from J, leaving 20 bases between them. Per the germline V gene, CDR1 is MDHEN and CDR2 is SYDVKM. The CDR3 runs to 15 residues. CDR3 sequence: CAVSRIQGDSYEQYF. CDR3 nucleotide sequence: TGTGCCGTCAGTCGTATACAGGGAGACTCCTACGAGCAGTACTTC.

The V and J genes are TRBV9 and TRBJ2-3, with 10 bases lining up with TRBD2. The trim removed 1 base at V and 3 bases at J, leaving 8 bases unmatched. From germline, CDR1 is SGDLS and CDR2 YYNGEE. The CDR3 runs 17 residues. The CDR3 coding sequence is TGTGCCAGCAGCGTACGGTCTAGCGGGAGAAGTACAGATACGCAGTATTTT. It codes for CASSVRSSGRSTDTQYF.

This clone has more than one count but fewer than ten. CDR3 protein: CASSQDGYEQYF. Written as DNA, the CDR3 is TGTGCTAGCTCACAGGACGGCTACGAGCAGTACTTC. The V and J genes are TRBV7-7 and TRBJ2-7, with D possibly being TRBD1 (5 bases). The CDR3 has 12 amino acids. Per germline, CDR1 SSHAT and CDR2 FNYEAQ (reference sequence).

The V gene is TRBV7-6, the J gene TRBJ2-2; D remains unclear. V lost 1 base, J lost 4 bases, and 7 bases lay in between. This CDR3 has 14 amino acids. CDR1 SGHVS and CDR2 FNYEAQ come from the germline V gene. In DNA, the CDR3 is TGTGCCAGCAGCTTAGTAATTGGCACCGGGGAGCTGTTTTTT. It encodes CASSLVIGTGELFF.

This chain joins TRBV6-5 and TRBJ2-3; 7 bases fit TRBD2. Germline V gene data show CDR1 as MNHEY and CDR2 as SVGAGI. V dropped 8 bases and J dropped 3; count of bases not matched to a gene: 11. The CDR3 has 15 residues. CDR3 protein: CASGTRGGRTDTQYF. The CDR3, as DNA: TGTGCCAGCGGGACGCGGGGCGGGAGAACAGATACGCAGTATTTT.

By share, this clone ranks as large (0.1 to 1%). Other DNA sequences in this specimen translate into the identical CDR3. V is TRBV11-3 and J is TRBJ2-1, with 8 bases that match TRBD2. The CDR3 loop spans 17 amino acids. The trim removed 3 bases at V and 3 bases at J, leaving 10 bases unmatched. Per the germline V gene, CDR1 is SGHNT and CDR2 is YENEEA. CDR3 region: CASSLGGLAGVYNEQFF. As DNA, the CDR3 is TGTGCCAGCAGCTTGGGCGGTCTAGCGGGTGTCTACAATGAGCAGTTCTTC.

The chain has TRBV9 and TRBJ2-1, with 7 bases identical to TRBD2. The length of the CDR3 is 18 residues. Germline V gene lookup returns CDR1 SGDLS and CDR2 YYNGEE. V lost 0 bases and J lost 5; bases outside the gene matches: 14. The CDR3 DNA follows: TGTGCCAGCAGCGTAGGCCGCTACCCGGGTGCGGGAGACAATGAGCAGTTCTTC. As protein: CASSVGRYPGAGDNEQFF.

This chain's CDR3 is CASSLAGQGNTGELFF. CDR3 sequence (DNA): TGTGCCAGCAGCTTAGCGGGACAGGGAAACACCGGGGAGCTGTTTTTT. This chain links TRBV7-2 with TRBJ2-2, with 9 bases identical to TRBD1. The CDR3 loop spans 16 amino acids. Trimming at V came to 0 bases and at J to 2 bases, leaving 1 base not matched to a gene. Germline assignment: CDR1 SGHTA and CDR2 FQGNSA.

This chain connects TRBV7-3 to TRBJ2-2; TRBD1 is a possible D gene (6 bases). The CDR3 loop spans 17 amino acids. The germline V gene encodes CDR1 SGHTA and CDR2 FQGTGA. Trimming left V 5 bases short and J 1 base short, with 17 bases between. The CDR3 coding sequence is TGTGCCAGCAGCCTTCCTACGACAGGAGAGAACACCGGGGAGCTGTTTTTT. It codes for CASSLPTTGENTGELFF.

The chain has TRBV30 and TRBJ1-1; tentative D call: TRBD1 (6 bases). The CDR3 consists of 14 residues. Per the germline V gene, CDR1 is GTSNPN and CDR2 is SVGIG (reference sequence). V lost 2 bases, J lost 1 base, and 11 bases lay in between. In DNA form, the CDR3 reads TGTGCCTGGAGTACTGGGGGCTGGAACACTGAAGCTTTCTTT. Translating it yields CAWSTGGWNTEAFF.

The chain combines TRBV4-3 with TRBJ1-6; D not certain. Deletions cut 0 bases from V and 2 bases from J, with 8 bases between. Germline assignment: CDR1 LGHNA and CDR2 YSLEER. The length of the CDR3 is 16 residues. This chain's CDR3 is CASSQDLFTYNSPLHF. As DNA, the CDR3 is TGCGCCAGCAGCCAAGACTTGTTTACCTATAATTCACCCCTCCACTTT.

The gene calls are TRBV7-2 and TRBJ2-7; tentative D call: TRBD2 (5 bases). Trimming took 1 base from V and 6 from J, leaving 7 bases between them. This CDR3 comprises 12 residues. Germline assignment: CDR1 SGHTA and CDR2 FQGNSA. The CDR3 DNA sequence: TGTGCCAGCAGCTTAGTGCGGGTCGAGCAGTACTTC. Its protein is CASSLVRVEQYF.

The DNA of the CDR3 is TGTGCCACCTTCCGACAGGGAGCGGTGGGAGGCTACACCTTC. Translating gives CATFRQGAVGGYTF. The V call is TRBV30, the J call TRBJ1-2, with 7 bases that match TRBD1. J gave up 8 bases and V 8 bases, and 17 bases lay outside the gene matches. The CDR3 has 14 amino acids. Germline V gene data show CDR1 as GTSNPN and CDR2 as SVGIG (reference sequence).

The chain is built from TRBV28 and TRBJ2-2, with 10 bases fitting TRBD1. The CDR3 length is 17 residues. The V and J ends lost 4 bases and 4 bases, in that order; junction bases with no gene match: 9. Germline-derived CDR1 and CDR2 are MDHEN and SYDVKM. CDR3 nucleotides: TGTGCCAGCAGTTCCCTCGCCGGGACAGGGGCCACCGGGGAGCTGTTTTTT. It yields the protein CASSSLAGTGATGELFF.

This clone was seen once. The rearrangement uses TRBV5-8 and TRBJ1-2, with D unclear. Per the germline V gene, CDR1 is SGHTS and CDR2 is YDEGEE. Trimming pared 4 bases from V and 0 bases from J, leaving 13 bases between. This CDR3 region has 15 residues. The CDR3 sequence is CASSRSWAANYGYTF. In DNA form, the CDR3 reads TGTGCCAGCAGCCGGAGTTGGGCAGCTAACTATGGCTACACCTTC.

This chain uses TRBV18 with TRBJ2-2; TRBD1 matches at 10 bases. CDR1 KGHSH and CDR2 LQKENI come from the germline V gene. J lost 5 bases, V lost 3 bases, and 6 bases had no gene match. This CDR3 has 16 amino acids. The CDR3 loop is CASSPDRGLKTGELFF. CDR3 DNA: TGTGCCAGCTCACCTGACAGGGGGCTAAAGACCGGGGAGCTGTTTTTT.

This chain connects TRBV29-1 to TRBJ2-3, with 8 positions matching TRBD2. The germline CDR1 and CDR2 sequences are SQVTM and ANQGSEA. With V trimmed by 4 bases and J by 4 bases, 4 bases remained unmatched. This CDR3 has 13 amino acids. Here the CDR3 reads CSVAGGLADTQYF. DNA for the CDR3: TGCAGCGTTGCGGGGGGGCTTGCAGATACGCAGTATTTT.

Here the CDR3 reads CASRMTTTDTQYF. The CDR3 region has the DNA TGTGCCAGTAGAATGACTACCACAGATACGCAGTATTTT. V usage is TRBV19 and J usage is TRBJ2-3; D is possibly TRBD2 (5 bases). Germline-derived CDR1 and CDR2 are LNHDA and SQIVND (reference sequence). This CDR3 is 13 amino acids long. The V and J ends lost 6 bases and 2 bases respectively, with 9 bases between them.

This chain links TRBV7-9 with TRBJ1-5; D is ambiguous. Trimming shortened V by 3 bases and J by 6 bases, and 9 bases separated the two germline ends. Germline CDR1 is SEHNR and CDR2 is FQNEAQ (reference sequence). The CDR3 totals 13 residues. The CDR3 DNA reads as TGTGCCAGCAGCTTTTTCGAGGGTCAGCCCCAGCATTTT. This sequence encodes CASSFFEGQPQHF.

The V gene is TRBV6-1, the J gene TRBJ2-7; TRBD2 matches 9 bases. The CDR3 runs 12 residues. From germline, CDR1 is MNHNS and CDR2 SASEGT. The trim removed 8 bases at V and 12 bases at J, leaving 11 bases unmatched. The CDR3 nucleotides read TGTGCCAGCGGGGAGGCGGGAGGGGTTCGGTACTTC. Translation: CASGEAGGVRYF.

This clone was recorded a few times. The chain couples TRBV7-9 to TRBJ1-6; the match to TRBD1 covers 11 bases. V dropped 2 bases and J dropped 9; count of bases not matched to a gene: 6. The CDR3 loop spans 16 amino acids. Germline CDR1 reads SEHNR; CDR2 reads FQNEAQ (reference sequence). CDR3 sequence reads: CASSLPEDRGLSPLHF. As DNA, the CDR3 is TGTGCCAGCAGCTTACCTGAGGACAGGGGGCTTTCACCCCTCCACTTT.

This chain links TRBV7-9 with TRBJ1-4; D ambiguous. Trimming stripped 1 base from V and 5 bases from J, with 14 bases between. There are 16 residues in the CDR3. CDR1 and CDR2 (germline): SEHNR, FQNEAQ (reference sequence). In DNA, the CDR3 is TGTGCCAGCAGCTTAGTAATCGGAGCGCAAAATGAAAAACTGTTTTTT. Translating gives CASSLVIGAQNEKLFF.

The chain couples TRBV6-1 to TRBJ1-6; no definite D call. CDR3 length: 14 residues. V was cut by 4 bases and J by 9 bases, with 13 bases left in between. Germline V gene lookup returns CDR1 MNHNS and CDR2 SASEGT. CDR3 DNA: TGTGCCAGCAGTGTGACACCGGTGGGTTCACCCCTCCACTTT. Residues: CASSVTPVGSPLHF.

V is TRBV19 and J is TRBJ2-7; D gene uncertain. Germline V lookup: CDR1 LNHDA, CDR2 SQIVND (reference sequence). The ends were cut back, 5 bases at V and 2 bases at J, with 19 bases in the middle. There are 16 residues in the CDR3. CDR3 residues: CASSPAWQVGTYEQYF. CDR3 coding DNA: TGTGCCAGTAGTCCCGCCTGGCAAGTAGGGACCTACGAGCAGTACTTC.

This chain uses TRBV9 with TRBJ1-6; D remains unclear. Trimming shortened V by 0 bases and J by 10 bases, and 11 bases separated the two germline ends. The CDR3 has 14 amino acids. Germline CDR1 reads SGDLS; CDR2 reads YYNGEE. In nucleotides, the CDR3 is TGTGCCAGCAGCGTAGTTCTGGGATCCTCACCCCTCCACTTT. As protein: CASSVVLGSSPLHF.

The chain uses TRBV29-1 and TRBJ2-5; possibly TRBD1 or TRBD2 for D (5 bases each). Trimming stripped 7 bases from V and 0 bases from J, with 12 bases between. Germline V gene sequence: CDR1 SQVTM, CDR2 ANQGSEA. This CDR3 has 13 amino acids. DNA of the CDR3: TGCAGCGGACGACGGGACCACCAAGAGACCCAGTACTTC. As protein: CSGRRDHQETQYF.